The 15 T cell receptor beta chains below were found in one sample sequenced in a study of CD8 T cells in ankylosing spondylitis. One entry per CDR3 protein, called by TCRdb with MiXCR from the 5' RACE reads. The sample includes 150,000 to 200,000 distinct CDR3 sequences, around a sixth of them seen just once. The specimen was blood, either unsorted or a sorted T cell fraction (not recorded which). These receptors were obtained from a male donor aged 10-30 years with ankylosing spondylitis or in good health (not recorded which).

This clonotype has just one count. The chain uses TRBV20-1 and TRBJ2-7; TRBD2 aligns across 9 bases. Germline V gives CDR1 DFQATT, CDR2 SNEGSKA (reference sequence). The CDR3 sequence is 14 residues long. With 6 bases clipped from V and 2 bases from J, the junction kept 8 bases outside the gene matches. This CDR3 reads CSARPTSGAYEQYF. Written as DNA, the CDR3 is TGCAGTGCCAGACCGACTAGCGGAGCCTACGAGCAGTACTTC.

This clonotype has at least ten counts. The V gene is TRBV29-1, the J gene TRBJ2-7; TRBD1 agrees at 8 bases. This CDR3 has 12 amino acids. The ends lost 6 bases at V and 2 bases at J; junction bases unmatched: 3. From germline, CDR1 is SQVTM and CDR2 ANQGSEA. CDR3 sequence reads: CSVQGAAYEQYF. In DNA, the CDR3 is TGCAGCGTGCAGGGGGCCGCCTACGAGCAGTACTTC.

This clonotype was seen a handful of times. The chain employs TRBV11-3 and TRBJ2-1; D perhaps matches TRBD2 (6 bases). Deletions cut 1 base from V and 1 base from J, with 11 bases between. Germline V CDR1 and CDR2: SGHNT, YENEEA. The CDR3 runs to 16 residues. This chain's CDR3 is CASSLGGGRSYNEQFF. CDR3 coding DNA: TGTGCCAGCAGCTTAGGTGGGGGGAGGTCCTACAATGAGCAGTTCTTC.

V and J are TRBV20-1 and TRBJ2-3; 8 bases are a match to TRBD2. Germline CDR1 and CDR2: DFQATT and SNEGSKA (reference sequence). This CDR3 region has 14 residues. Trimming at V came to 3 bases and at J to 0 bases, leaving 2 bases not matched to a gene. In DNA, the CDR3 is TGCAGTGCTAGCGCTAGCGGGAGCACAGATACGCAGTATTTT. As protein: CSASASGSTDTQYF.

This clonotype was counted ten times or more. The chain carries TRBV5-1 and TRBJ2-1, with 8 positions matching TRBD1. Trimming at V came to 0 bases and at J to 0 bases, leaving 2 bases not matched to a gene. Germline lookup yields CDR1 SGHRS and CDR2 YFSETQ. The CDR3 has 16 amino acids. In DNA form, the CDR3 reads TGCGCCAGCAGCTTGGTAGGGACAGGCTCCTACAATGAGCAGTTCTTC. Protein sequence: CASSLVGTGSYNEQFF.

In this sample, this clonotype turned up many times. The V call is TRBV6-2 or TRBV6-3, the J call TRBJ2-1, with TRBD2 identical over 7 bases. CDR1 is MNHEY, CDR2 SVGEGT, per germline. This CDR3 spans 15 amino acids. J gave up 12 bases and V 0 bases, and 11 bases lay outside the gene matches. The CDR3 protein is CASSYSGWREFRQFF. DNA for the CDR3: TGTGCCAGCAGTTACTCCGGCTGGCGGGAGTTTCGGCAGTTCTTC.

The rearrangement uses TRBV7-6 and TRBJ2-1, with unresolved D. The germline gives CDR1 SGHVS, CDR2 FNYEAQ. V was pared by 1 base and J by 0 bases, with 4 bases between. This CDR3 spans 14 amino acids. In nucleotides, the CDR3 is TGTGCCAGCAGCTTAGTGGACTCCTACAATGAGCAGTTCTTC. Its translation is CASSLVDSYNEQFF.

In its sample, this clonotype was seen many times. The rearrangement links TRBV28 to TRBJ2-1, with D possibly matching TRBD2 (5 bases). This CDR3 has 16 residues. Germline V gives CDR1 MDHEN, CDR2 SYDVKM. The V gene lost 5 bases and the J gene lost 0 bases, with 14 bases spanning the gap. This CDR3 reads CASSQTTLSSYNEQFF. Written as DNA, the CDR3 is TGTGCCAGCAGTCAGACTACGCTGAGCTCCTACAATGAGCAGTTCTTC.

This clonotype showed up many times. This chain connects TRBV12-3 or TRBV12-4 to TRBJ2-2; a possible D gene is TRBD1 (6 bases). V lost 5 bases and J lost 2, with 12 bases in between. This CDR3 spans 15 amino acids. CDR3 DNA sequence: TGTGCCAGCAGTCCATACAGGGAAAACACCGGGGAGCTGTTTTTT. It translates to CASSPYRENTGELFF.

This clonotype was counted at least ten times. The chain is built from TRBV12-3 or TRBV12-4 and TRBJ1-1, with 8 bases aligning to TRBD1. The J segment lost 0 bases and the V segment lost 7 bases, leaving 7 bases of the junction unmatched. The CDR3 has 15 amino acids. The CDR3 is CASTLATGVNTEAFF. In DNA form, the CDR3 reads TGTGCCAGCACCTTGGCGACAGGGGTGAACACTGAAGCTTTCTTT.

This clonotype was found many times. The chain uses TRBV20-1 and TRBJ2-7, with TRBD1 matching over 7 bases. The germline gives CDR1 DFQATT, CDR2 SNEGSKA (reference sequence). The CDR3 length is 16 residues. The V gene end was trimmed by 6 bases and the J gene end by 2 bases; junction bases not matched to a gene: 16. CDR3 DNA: TGCAGTGCCAAGGAGCCCGACAGGGTGTACACCTACGAGCAGTACTTC. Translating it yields CSAKEPDRVYTYEQYF.

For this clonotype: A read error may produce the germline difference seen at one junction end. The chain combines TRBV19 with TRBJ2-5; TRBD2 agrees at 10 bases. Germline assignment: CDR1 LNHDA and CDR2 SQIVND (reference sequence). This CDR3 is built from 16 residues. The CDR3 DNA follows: TGTACCAGTAGTATATCGGCTAGCGGGAGACAAGAGACCCAGTACTTC. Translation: CTSSISASGRQETQYF.

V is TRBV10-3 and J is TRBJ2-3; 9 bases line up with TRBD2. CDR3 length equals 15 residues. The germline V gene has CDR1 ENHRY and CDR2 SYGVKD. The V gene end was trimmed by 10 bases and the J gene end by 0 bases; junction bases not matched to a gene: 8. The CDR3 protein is CATGRTSVSTDTQYF. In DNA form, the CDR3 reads TGTGCCACTGGGCGGACTAGCGTAAGCACAGATACGCAGTATTTT.

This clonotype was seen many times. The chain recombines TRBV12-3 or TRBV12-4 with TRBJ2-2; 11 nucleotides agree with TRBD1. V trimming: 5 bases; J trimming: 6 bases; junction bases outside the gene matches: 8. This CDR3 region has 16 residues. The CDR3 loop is CASSPADRGLAGELFF. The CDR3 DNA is TGTGCCAGCAGTCCAGCGGACAGGGGGCTTGCCGGGGAGCTGTTTTTT.

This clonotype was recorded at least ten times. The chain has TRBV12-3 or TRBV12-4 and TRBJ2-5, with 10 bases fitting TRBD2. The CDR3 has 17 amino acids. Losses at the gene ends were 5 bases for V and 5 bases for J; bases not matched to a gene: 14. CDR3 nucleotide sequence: TGTGCCAGCAGTCCGCGGACTAGCGGAGGGGGATTGGAGACCCAGTACTTC. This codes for CASSPRTSGGGLETQYF.